This TCR beta chain appears in the sequencing data of a study of T cell responses to AZD1222 COVID-19 vaccine. As regards this clone: The target antigen is unknown.

Profiling relied on immunoSEQ multiplex PCR, and the TCRdb table lists in-frame clones only, not all of them. The sample consists of 95,000 to 150,000 clones, roughly 91% of them appearing once. Germline V CDR1 and CDR2: SGHKS, YYEKEE (reference sequence). V dropped 4 bases and J dropped 0; count of bases not matched to a gene: 8. The CDR3 contains 16 residues. Pooled samples include second doses given at about 4 or 12 weeks. Study conclusions and caveats: Spike-wide vaccine-associated CD4 TCRs dominated at 160-218 and 743-854. The donors showed a predominance of white British ancestry and of females, with possible underestimation of clonal diversity.

Sample: peripheral blood, taken 28 days after the second AZD1222 dose. The TCR sequence derives from an adult who received the AZD1222 COVID-19 vaccine. The chain combines TRBV5-5 with TRBJ1-1, with 8 bases that match TRBD1. The CDR3 spells CASSHRGVTMNTEAFF. The DNA of the CDR3 is TGTGCCAGCAGCCACAGGGGGGTTACCATGAACACTGAAGCTTTCTTT.